This T cell receptor beta chain was recorded in a study of prognosis after radiotherapy for stage I lung cancer. The V gene's germline CDR1 is MNHGY and CDR2 SAAAGT. Trimming shortened V by 2 bases and J by 8 bases, and 10 bases separated the two germline ends. The CDR3 is 13 residues long. Genomic DNA yielded TCR beta CDR3, amplified by two-round multiplex PCR. Each TRBV and TRBJ gene had its own primer in the first PCR round. TCRdb re-called the multiplex PCR reads through MiXCR, storing one row per CDR3 protein. The sample includes under 55,000 distinct CDR3 sequences, about a third of them seen just once. On this clonotype itself: It is likely a read error: a sequence one base away is far more abundant.

The source of this sequence is a donor older than 45 with non-small cell lung cancer. The chain recombines TRBV6-8 with TRBJ1-5; D not certain. Sequencing used PBMCs, obtained before or after stereotactic body radiation therapy (not recorded which). CDR3 amino acids: CASSYGNSEPQHF. The CDR3 nucleotides read TGTGCCAGCAGTTACGGAAACAGTGAGCCCCAGCATTTT.